This T cell receptor beta chain emerged from a study of OX40 agonist ivuxolimab in advanced cancers. Study summary: Participants, approximately 81% male, averaged roughly 60 years of age, ranging from about 23 to 79.

This clone was seen only a few times. Its ends do not fully match the called genes, so a read error is possible. Using immunoSEQ multiplex PCR, the repertoire was profiled, and TCRdb retains in-frame clones only, with some absent. Of about 22,000 clones in the sample, about 82% were seen once. CDR1 MDHEN and CDR2 SYDVKM come from the germline V gene. This CDR3 contains 13 residues. V gene TRBV28 combines with J gene TRBJ2-7; 9 bases align to TRBD1. The source of this sequence is an adult with an advanced solid tumor such as melanoma, head and neck, liver or kidney cancer. The sample was CD4+ or CD8+ T cells sorted from blood, taken in a trial of the OX40 agonist ivuxolimab. The CDR3 loop reads CASNLGQGYEQYF. The CDR3 nucleotides are TGTGCCAGCAATTTAGGACAGGGGTACGAGCAGTACTTC.